The T cell receptor (beta chain) under discussion was sequenced for a study of blood T cells in healthy people across ages. The CDR3 runs to 14 residues. With V trimmed by 6 bases and J by 2 bases, 6 bases remained unmatched. With a J-beta primer mix and a sample-barcoded 5' primer, a second PCR ran about 6 to 11 cycles. Every cDNA molecule carried a tag from a template-switch adaptor bearing 12 random nucleotides. TCRdb processed the 5' RACE reads anew with MiXCR; each CDR3 protein has one entry. The repertoire holds over 500,000 distinct CDR3 sequences, with approximately 26% as singletons. This clonotype was detected ten times or more. Extraction yielded at least 6 micrograms of total RNA per sample. The sample was also reused in another study, on T cells of mothers and their children.

The V call is TRBV12-3 or TRBV12-4, the J call TRBJ2-5; 7 positions match TRBD2. Material for sequencing was blood. The source of this sequence is a boy between 2 and 15 years old in good health. CDR3 DNA sequence: TGTGCCAGCAGAAACCGGGACTATCAAGAGACCCAGTACTTC. Protein sequence: CASRNRDYQETQYF.